This T cell receptor beta chain is from a study of T cell changes during pregnancy in multiple sclerosis. Using immunoSEQ multiplex PCR, the repertoire was profiled, and TCRdb retains in-frame clones only, with some absent. The profile covers 88,000 or so clones, with around 92% appearing a single time and about 3% taken by the ten largest. This clone has a single count. Sequencing used peripheral blood, obtained before pregnancy. This TCR was recovered from a female donor with multiple sclerosis, enrolled in a pregnancy study.

In DNA form, the CDR3 reads TGTGCCAGCAGTCGGACAGGAGATTCTAACTATGGCTACACCTTC. Protein: CASSRTGDSNYGYTF. The V and J genes are TRBV6-5 and TRBJ1-2, with 7 bases that match TRBD1. The CDR3 loop spans 15 amino acids. V dropped 5 bases and J dropped 0; count of bases not matched to a gene: 6. Looked up from germline, CDR1 is MNHEY and CDR2 is SVGAGI.